The subject of this entry is one TCR beta chain. This record belongs to a study of blood T cell repertoires in COVID-19. Study background: COVID-19 samples from acute and convalescent phases originated in the United States, Italy and Spain. In each case, the material was cDNA or gDNA derived from T cells, B-cell-depleted T cells, or PBMCs.

In the original processing: Reference gene primers were amplified, and this amplification served to estimate nucleated cell counts. Method: immunoSEQ multiplex PCR; TCRdb's copy keeps in-frame clones and lacks some. That table supplies the V and J calls and clone size; D and trimming were determined from the DNA. The data contain 150,000 to 180,000 clones, 91% of them singletons. V shed 4 bases, J shed 8 bases, and the junction held 9 bases outside the gene matches. This CDR3 is 16 amino acids long. Per the germline V gene, CDR1 is SGHRS and CDR2 is YFSETQ. The sequenced material came from peripheral blood. The TCR sequence derives from a man aged 50 to 60 with acute or convalescent COVID-19. The V gene is TRBV5-1, the J gene TRBJ2-1; TRBD2 matches at 13 bases. CDR3 nucleotides: TGCGCCAGCAGCGACACTAGCGGGAGGGCCCTCGATGAGCAGTTCTTC. It translates to CASSDTSGRALDEQFF.